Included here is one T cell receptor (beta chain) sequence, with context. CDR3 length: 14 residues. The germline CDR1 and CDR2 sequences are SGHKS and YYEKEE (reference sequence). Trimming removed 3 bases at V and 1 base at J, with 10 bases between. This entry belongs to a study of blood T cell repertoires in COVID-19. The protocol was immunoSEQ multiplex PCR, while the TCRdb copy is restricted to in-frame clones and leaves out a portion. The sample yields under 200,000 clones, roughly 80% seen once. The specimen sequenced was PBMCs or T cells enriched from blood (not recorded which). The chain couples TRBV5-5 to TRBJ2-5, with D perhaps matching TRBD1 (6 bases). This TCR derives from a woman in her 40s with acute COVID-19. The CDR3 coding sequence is TGTGCCAGCAGCTATGGGACACTCCAAGAGACCCAGTACTTC. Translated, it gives CASSYGTLQETQYF.